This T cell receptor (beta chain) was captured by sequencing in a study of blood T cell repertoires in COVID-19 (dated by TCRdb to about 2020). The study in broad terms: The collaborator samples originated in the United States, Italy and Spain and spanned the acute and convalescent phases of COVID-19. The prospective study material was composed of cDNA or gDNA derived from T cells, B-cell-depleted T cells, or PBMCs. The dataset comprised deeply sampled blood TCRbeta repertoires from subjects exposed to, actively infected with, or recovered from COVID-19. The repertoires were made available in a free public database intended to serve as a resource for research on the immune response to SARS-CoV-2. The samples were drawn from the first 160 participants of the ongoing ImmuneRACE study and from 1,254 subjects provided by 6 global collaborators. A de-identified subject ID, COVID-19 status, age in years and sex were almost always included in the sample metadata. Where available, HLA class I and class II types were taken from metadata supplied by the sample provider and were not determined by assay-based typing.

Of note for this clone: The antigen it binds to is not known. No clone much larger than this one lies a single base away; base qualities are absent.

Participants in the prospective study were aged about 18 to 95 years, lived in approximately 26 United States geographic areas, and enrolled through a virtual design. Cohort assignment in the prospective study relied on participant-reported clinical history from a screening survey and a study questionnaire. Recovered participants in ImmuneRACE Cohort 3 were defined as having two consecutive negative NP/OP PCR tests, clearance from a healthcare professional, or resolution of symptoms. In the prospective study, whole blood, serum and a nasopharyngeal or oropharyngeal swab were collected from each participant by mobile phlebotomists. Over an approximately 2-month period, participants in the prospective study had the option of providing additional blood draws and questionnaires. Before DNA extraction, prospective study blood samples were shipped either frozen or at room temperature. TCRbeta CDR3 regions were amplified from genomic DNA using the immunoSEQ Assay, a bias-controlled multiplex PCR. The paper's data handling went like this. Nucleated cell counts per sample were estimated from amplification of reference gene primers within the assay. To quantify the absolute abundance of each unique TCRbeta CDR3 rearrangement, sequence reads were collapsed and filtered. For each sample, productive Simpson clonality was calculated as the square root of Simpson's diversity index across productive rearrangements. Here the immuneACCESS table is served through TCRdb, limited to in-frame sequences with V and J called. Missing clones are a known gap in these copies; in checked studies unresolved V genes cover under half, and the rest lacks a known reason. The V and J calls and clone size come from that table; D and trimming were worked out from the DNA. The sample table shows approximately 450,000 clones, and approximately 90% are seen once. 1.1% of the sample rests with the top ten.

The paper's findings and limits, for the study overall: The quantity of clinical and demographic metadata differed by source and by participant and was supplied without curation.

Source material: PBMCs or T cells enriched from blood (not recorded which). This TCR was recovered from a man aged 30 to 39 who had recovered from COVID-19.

The nucleotides are TGTGCCAGCAGCCTGACAGGGGGAGGTCAGCCCCAGCATTTT. It translates to CASSLTGGGQPQHF. The chain couples TRBV5-5 to TRBJ1-5; the junction holds 9 bases that match TRBD1. Counted from cysteine to phenylalanine, this CDR3 has 14 amino acids. The read is trimmed to its CDR3 DNA, 42 bases read in frame from base 1. Reading the germline V gene (reference sequence) gives CDR1 SGHKS and CDR2 YYEKEE. V loses 4 bases at its end and J loses 6 bases; junction bases beyond the gene matches: 5. The entire variable domain, with the stretches around the CDR3 drawn from the reference TRBV5-5 and TRBJ1-5 proteins, is DAGVTQSPTHLIKTRGQQVTLRCSPISGHKSVSWYQQVLGQGPQFIFQYYEKEERGRGNFPDRFSARQFPNYSSELNVNALLLGDSALYLCASSLTGGGQPQHFGDGTRLSIL.